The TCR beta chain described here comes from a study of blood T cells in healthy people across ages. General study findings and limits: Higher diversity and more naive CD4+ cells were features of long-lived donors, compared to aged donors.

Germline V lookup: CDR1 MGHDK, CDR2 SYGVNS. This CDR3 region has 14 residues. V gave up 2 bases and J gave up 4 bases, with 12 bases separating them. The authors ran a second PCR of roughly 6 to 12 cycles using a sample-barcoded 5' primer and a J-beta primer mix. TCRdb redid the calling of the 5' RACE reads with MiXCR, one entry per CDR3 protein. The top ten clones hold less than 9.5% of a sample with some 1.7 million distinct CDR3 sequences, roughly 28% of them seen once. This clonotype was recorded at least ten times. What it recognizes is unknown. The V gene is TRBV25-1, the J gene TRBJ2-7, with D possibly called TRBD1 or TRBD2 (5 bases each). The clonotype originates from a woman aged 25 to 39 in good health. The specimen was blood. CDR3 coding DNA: TGTGCCAGCAGTGAACCAGGGAAGCGGTACGAGCAGTACTTC. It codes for CASSEPGKRYEQYF.